The 30 T cell receptor beta chains in this list originate from one sample, sequenced in a study of beta chain features in type 1 diabetes. Study findings and constraints: Across all four CD4+ subsets, people with type 1 diabetes showed modestly shorter TCRB CDR3s.

As every portion of the isolated RNA was reverse transcribed, the sequencing read expressed TCRB transcripts. Libraries were prepared by immunoSEQ multiplex PCR; TCRdb keeps only in-frame clonotypes and omits some of them. This repertoire shows approximately 250,000 clones, approximately 10% found once; its top ten account for more than 0.015%. The antigens these receptors bind are not known. Sequenced: naive CD4+ T cells from blood. These receptors came from a man aged 25 to 40 with type 1 diabetes.

The rearrangement joins TRBV11-2 to TRBJ2-1; 12 positions match TRBD2. The trim removed 5 bases at V and 8 bases at J, leaving 13 bases unmatched. CDR1 is SGHAT and CDR2 is FQNNGV in the germline V gene. CDR3 length equals 17 residues. The DNA for the CDR3 is TGTGCCAGCAGCCCGGCGACTAGCGGGGGCTTCGGTGATGAGCAGTTCTTC. Amino acid sequence: CASSPATSGGFGDEQFF.

The V gene is TRBV7-9, the J gene TRBJ2-1, with D perhaps matching TRBD1 (6 bases). CDR3 length equals 16 residues. V lost 5 bases to trimming and J lost 0 bases, with 14 bases between them. Per the germline V gene, CDR1 is SEHNR and CDR2 is FQNEAQ (reference sequence). The chain's CDR3 is CASSRQALSSYNEQFF. CDR3 DNA: TGTGCCAGCAGCCGACAGGCCCTCAGCTCCTACAATGAGCAGTTCTTC.

This clone has just a few counts. Here the CDR3 reads CASSPFSGGGSYNEQFF. CDR3 nucleotide sequence: TGTGCCAGCAGCCCATTCTCCGGGGGAGGCTCCTACAATGAGCAGTTCTTC. This rearrangement joins TRBV14 to TRBJ2-1, with D maybe TRBD2 (6 bases). Germline CDR1 and CDR2: SGHDN and FVKESK. This CDR3 comprises 17 residues. V was shortened by 4 bases and J by 0 bases, with 16 bases between the two germline ends.

This clone was counted between two and nine times. Other DNA sequences within the sample encode an identical CDR3. The chain is built from TRBV18 and TRBJ2-5; a weak D match, TRBD1 (6 bases). V was clipped by 3 bases and J by 4 bases, with 9 bases between them. CDR1 and CDR2 from the germline V gene are KGHSH and LQKENI. CDR3 length: 13 residues. The CDR3 spells CASSPRGGETQYF. The CDR3 bases are TGTGCCAGCTCACCGCGAGGGGGAGAGACCCAGTACTTC.

The V and J genes are TRBV21-1 and TRBJ2-1; the DNA was not compared with TRBD1, the D call given in the table. TRBV21-1 is a listed pseudogene. This CDR3 comprises 13 residues. The CDR3: CASSGLSYNEQFF. The CDR3 DNA is TGTGCCAGCAGCGGGCTATCATACAATGAGCAGTTCTTC.

This clone has just a few counts. This sequence joins TRBV9 and TRBJ2-5, with D possibly being TRBD2 (5 bases). The length of the CDR3 is 13 residues. V gave up 4 bases and J gave up 4 bases, with 11 bases separating them. Germline lookup yields CDR1 SGDLS and CDR2 YYNGEE. The CDR3 bases are TGTGCCAGCAGCCACCGGGCGGGAGAGACCCAGTACTTC. Translating it yields CASSHRAGETQYF.

The gene calls are TRBV28 and TRBJ2-3; 10 bases line up with TRBD1. The germline gives CDR1 MDHEN, CDR2 SYDVKM. V trimming: 6 bases; J trimming: 4 bases; junction bases outside the gene matches: 7. There are 15 residues in the CDR3. CDR3 in DNA: TGTGCCAGCAGCCCTCGCGGGACAGGGGCAGATACGCAGTATTTT. Amino acids: CASSPRGTGADTQYF.

The V gene is TRBV7-3, the J gene TRBJ2-7; a possible D gene is TRBD1 (6 bases). CDR3 length equals 12 residues. The V gene lost 5 bases and the J gene lost 5 bases, with 10 bases spanning the gap. Germline assignment: CDR1 SGHTA and CDR2 FQGTGA. The CDR3 DNA reads TGTGCCAGCAGCGTCCCAGGGGACGAGCAGTACTTC. Residues: CASSVPGDEQYF.

V gene TRBV4-3 combines with J gene TRBJ1-4; 9 bases line up with TRBD1. Germline V gives CDR1 LGHNA, CDR2 YSLEER. The V and J ends lost 3 bases and 0 bases, in that order; junction bases with no gene match: 5. The CDR3 extends over 17 amino acids. The CDR3 sequence: CASSQGQGFATNEKLFF. DNA for the CDR3: TGCGCCAGCAGCCAGGGACAGGGTTTTGCAACTAATGAAAAACTGTTTTTT.

This clone was picked up a small number of times. The chain links TRBV18 to TRBJ1-1; weak D call: TRBD1 (6 bases). The CDR3 has 16 residues. V lost 3 bases to trimming and J lost 3 bases, with 17 bases between them. CDR1 and CDR2 (germline): KGHSH, LQKENI. This CDR3 is CASSPLPGTPYTEAFF. The CDR3 DNA is TGTGCCAGCTCACCGCTCCCCGGGACACCTTACACTGAAGCTTTCTTT.

The CDR3 bases are TGTGCCAGCAGCCAAGAAATCCGGGACAGGGATTACACCTTC. It yields the protein CASSQEIRDRDYTF. The V call is TRBV4-2, the J call TRBJ1-2; 9 nucleotides line up with TRBD1. The germline V gene encodes CDR1 LGHNA and CDR2 YNFKEQ. V gave up 0 bases and J gave up 11 bases; unmatched junction bases: 7. The CDR3 is 14 residues long.

This clone was seen more than once but under ten times. The chain is built from TRBV15 and TRBJ2-1, with TRBD2 matching over 9 bases. The CDR3 spans 17 residues. Germline assignment: CDR1 LNHNV and CDR2 YYDKDF (reference sequence). The trim removed 2 bases at V and 9 bases at J, leaving 14 bases unmatched. CDR3 coding DNA: TGTGCCACCAGCAGATTCGGAGGCGGGGGGGGTCACCCTGAGCAGTTCTTC. Residues: CATSRFGGGGGHPEQFF.

About this clone: Other DNA sequences from this sample encode an identical CDR3 as well. CDR3 loop: CASSLGQFYGYTF. The CDR3 DNA reads as TGTGCCAGCAGCTTAGGACAGTTCTATGGCTACACCTTC. The chain employs TRBV7-2 and TRBJ1-2; perhaps TRBD1 as D (5 bases). The CDR3 extends over 13 amino acids. The V end lost 1 base, the J end lost 4 bases, and 7 bases lay between the germline ends. In germline, CDR1 is SGHTA, CDR2 FQGNSA.

This clone was counted a few times. V usage is TRBV29-1 and J usage is TRBJ2-7; 8 positions agree with TRBD1. The CDR3 runs 14 residues. J lost 6 bases, V lost 7 bases, and 14 bases had no gene match. Germline CDR1 reads SQVTM; CDR2 reads ANQGSEA. The CDR3 nucleotides read TGCAGCGGTACCGGGACAGGAGGCCCCTCCGAGCAGTACTTC. Translated: CSGTGTGGPSEQYF.

This sequence joins TRBV7-9 and TRBJ2-7; 9 positions match TRBD1. CDR1 and CDR2 (germline): SEHNR, FQNEAQ (reference sequence). The junction had 10 bases not matched to a gene; V was cut back by 5 bases and J by 2 bases. This CDR3 region has 16 residues. The CDR3 protein is CASSLTGQGKTYEQYF. The CDR3 bases are TGTGCCAGCAGCCTGACGGGACAGGGTAAAACCTACGAGCAGTACTTC.

This clone was observed a few times. This chain joins TRBV15 and TRBJ1-1; 7 bases are a match to TRBD1. From germline, CDR1 is LNHNV and CDR2 YYDKDF (reference sequence). V gave up 4 bases and J gave up 7 bases; unmatched junction bases: 9. The CDR3 extends over 14 amino acids. CDR3 in amino acids: CATSTRQGRGEAFF. Here the CDR3 DNA reads TGTGCCACCAGCACCAGACAGGGCCGTGGTGAAGCTTTCTTT.

Only a few counts were recorded for this clone. The CDR3 bases are TGTGCCAGCTCCAGGGGCGCGTATGAAAAACTGTTTTTT. It yields the protein CASSRGAYEKLFF. The V call is TRBV18, the J call TRBJ1-4; D is possibly TRBD1 (6 bases). The V and J ends lost 6 bases and 6 bases respectively, with 11 bases between them. The CDR3 covers 13 residues. Germline V gene data show CDR1 as KGHSH and CDR2 as LQKENI.

This clone was seen only a few times. The chain uses TRBV2 and TRBJ2-7, with 10 bases fitting TRBD1. Trimming took 10 bases from V and 2 from J; bases not matched to a gene: 8. Germline CDR1 and CDR2: SNHLY and FYNNEI. The CDR3 sequence is 14 residues long. DNA of the CDR3: TGTGCCACCAGGGGGACAGGGGTCCCCTACGAGCAGTACTTC. This sequence encodes CATRGTGVPYEQYF.

The chain carries TRBV18 and TRBJ2-7; 14 positions match TRBD2. The V gene end was trimmed by 0 bases and the J gene end by 3 bases; junction bases not matched to a gene: 4. This CDR3 has 17 residues. Germline values: CDR1 KGHSH, CDR2 LQKENI. DNA for the CDR3: TGTGCCAGCTCACCACCGACCGGGACTAGCGGGAGCTACGAGCAGTACTTC. Protein: CASSPPTGTSGSYEQYF.

This sequence joins TRBV15 and TRBJ2-1, with 8 bases lining up with TRBD2. Trimming cost V 7 bases and J 7 bases; bases outside gene matches: 15. The CDR3 consists of 16 residues. Looked up from germline, CDR1 is LNHNV and CDR2 is YYDKDF (reference sequence). The CDR3 sequence: CATTRVGNGGGNEQFF. The CDR3 DNA sequence: TGTGCCACCACCAGGGTGGGAAACGGGGGGGGGAATGAGCAGTTCTTC.

This chain links TRBV6-6 with TRBJ2-2; possible D gene TRBD1, 6 bases. The V gene's germline CDR1 is MNHNY and CDR2 SVGAGI (reference sequence). The CDR3 runs to 16 residues. The V end lost 6 bases, the J end lost 4 bases, and 18 bases lay between the germline ends. CDR3 sequence: CASRREGQRPTGELFF. CDR3 DNA: TGTGCCAGCAGGAGAGAGGGACAACGGCCCACCGGGGAGCTGTTTTTT.

This rearrangement joins TRBV5-1 to TRBJ2-3; TRBD1 aligns across 11 bases. The length of the CDR3 is 17 residues. The V segment lost 1 base and the J segment 4 bases; nucleotides outside the gene matches: 8. CDR1 is SGHRS, CDR2 YFSETQ, per germline. This CDR3 is CASSLTPGTGGSDTQYF. The CDR3 DNA follows: TGCGCCAGCAGCTTGACCCCCGGGACAGGGGGTTCAGATACGCAGTATTTT.

This clone was detected only a few times. This chain links TRBV5-5 with TRBJ2-6; 11 bases fit TRBD1. V lost 6 bases and J lost 5; bases outside the gene matches: 10. The CDR3 is 17 amino acids. Germline values: CDR1 SGHKS, CDR2 YYEKEE (reference sequence). CDR3 protein: CASTTGQGGRWANVLTF. The CDR3 bases are TGTGCCAGCACCACGGGACAGGGGGGGCGCTGGGCCAACGTCCTGACTTTC. The full variable domain, in which reference TRBV5-5 and TRBJ2-6 provide the parts outside the CDR3, is DAGVTQSPTHLIKTRGQQVTLRCSPISGHKSVSWYQQVLGQGPQFIFQYYEKEERGRGNFPDRFSARQFPNYSSELNVNALLLGDSALYLCASTTGQGGRWANVLTFGAGSRLTVL.

This clone was recorded a few times. The chain has TRBV7-9 and TRBJ2-5; no reliable D call. Trimming cost V 3 bases and J 5 bases, with 10 bases left between them. This CDR3 region has 13 residues. Germline CDR1 and CDR2: SEHNR and FQNEAQ (reference sequence). The CDR3, as DNA: TGTGCCAGCAGCTTTGCGGATAGGGAGACCCAGTACTTC. It translates to CASSFADRETQYF.

A few counts support this clone. The chain is built from TRBV5-1 and TRBJ2-5, with D tentatively TRBD2 (5 bases). V lost 5 bases to trimming and J lost 2 bases, with 10 bases between them. The CDR3 extends over 13 amino acids. The germline gives CDR1 SGHRS, CDR2 YFSETQ. DNA of the CDR3: TGCGCCAGCAGAGGACTTACACAAGAGACCCAGTACTTC. It codes for CASRGLTQETQYF.

The chain employs TRBV5-1 and TRBJ1-2; D is unresolved. V lost 0 bases, J lost 3 bases, and 9 bases lay in between. The CDR3 length is 14 residues. Germline V gene data show CDR1 as SGHRS and CDR2 as YFSETQ. The CDR3 here is CASSLESSYYGYTF. DNA of the CDR3: TGCGCCAGCAGCTTGGAATCGAGTTACTATGGCTACACCTTC.

CDR3 region: CASSTTDAQYF. The CDR3 DNA reads as TGTGCCAGCAGCACTACGGATGCGCAGTACTTC. This rearrangement joins TRBV5-6 to TRBJ2-7, with D unclear. V lost 4 bases to trimming and J lost 9 bases, with 11 bases between them. Germline-derived CDR1 and CDR2 are SGHDT and YYEEEE. The CDR3 sequence is 11 residues long. The full variable domain, in which reference TRBV5-6 and TRBJ2-7 provide the parts outside the CDR3, is DAGVTQSPTHLIKTRGQQVTLRCSPKSGHDTVSWYQQALGQGPQFIFQYYEEEERQRGNFPDRFSGHQFPNYSSELNVNALLLGDSALYLCASSTTDAQYFGPGTRLTVT.

On this clone itself: The junction shows a germline mismatch at one end, possibly a read error. The chain carries TRBV2 and TRBJ2-7, with 14 bases lining up with TRBD2. CDR1 is SNHLY, CDR2 FYNNEI, per germline. The CDR3 totals 12 residues. As DNA, the CDR3 is TGTGCCAGCTCCGGGACTAGCGGGGGCCCTCCCTTC. Encoded protein: CASSGTSGGPPF.

The chain couples TRBV6-5 to TRBJ1-5; weak D call: TRBD1 (6 bases). The CDR3 contains 14 residues. CDR1 is MNHEY, CDR2 SVGAGI, per germline. Trimming cost V 4 bases and J 5 bases, with 12 bases left between them. The CDR3 coding sequence is TGTGCCAGCAGTTCCCCGCGGACAGATCAGCCCCAGCATTTT. Its translation is CASSSPRTDQPQHF.

The V and J genes are TRBV9 and TRBJ2-7, with TRBD1 matching over 8 bases. Germline CDR1 is SGDLS and CDR2 is YYNGEE. The length of the CDR3 is 15 residues. The junction had 5 bases not matched to a gene; V was cut back by 0 bases and J by 3 bases. This CDR3 is CASSVAPGQGYEQYF. The CDR3 bases are TGTGCCAGCAGCGTAGCCCCCGGACAGGGCTACGAGCAGTACTTC. Looking up the rest from reference TRBV9 and TRBJ2-7 gives the full variable domain: DSGVTQTPKHLITATGQRVTLRCSPRSGDLSVYWYQQSLDQGLQFLIQYYNGEERAKGNILERFSAQQFPDLHSELNLSSLELGDSALYFCASSVAPGQGYEQYFGPGTRLTVT.